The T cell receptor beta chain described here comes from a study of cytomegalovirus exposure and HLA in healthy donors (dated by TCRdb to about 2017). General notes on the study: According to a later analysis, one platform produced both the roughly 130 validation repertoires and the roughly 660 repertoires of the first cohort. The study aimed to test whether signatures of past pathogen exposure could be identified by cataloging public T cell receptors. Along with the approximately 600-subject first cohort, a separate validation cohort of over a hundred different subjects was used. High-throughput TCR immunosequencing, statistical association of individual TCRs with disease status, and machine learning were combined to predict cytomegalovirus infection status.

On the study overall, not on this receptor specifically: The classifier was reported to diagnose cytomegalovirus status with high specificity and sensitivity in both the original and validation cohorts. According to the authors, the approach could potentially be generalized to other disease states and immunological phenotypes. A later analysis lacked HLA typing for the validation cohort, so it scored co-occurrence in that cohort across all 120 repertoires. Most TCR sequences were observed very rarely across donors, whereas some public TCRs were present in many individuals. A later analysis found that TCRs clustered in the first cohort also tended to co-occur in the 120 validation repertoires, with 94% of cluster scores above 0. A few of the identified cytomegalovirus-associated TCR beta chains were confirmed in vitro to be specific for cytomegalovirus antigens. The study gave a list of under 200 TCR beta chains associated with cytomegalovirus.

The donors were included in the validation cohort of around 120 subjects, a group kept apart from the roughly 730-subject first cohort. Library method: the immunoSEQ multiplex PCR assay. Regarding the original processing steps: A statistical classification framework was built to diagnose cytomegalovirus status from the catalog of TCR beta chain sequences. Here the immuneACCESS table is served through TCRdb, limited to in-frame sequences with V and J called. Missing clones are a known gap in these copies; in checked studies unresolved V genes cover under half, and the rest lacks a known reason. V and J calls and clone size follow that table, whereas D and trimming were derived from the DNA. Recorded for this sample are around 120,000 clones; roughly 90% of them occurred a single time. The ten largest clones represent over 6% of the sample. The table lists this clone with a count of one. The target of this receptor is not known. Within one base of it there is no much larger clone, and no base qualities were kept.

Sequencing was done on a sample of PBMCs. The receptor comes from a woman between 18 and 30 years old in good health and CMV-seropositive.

The nucleotide sequence reads TGTGCCAGCAGTCCCCAGCTGGTTAGACAGGGAGGCTACGAGCAGTACTTC. This encodes CASSPQLVRQGGYEQYF. The chain joins TRBV27 to TRBJ2-7, and perhaps TRBD1 as D gene, on 7 matching bases. Counted from cysteine to phenylalanine, this CDR3 has 17 amino acids. The only DNA kept is the CDR3, 51 bases in frame from the first base. The germline ends are 23 bases apart after V is trimmed by 5 bases and J by 3 bases. CDR1 and CDR2, per the germline V gene (reference sequence), are MNHEY and SMNVEV.